This paragraph reports one TCR beta chain. Its antigen is currently unknown. This record comes from a study of vaccination and CD4 T cells after COVID-19. At the level of the study: Stimulation of the cells used overlapping spike peptide pools from SARS-CoV-2 and from the common cold coronaviruses HCoV-NL63, HCoV-OC43 and HCoV-229E.

Study-wide points: Median SARS-CoV-2-reactive clonotype numbers rose nonsignificantly, about 20 to 40. Convalescent patients saw a median approximately 90% of their reactive clones show up only after vaccination.

Treatment here: approximately 10-day PBMC culture with coronavirus spike peptide pools or control peptides (ViraFEST assay). Gathered ahead of the COVID-19 pandemic (2011-2018) were the CD4+ T cells of the unexposed donor. The CDR3 length is 16 residues. Germline values: CDR1 DFQATT, CDR2 SNEGSKA (reference sequence). Trimming shortened V by 4 bases and J by 3 bases, and 19 bases separated the two germline ends. Cultured CD4+ T cells had their DNA profiled by the Oncomine TCR Beta short-read assay. Genomic DNA was taken out of cultured CD4+ T cells by extraction. TCRdb reanalysed the PCR reads using MiXCR and keeps one entry per CDR3 protein. This table has around 10,000 distinct CDR3 sequences, 25% to 35% appearing once.

This TCR derives from a human donor in good health. The chain combines TRBV20-1 with TRBJ2-4, with D perhaps being TRBD1 or TRBD2 (6 bases each). The sample taken for sequencing was CD4+ T cells from blood, cultured in vitro. The CDR3 region is CSAKARGDAGKNIQYF. CDR3 bases: TGCAGTGCTAAGGCGAGGGGGGACGCGGGCAAAAACATTCAGTACTTC.